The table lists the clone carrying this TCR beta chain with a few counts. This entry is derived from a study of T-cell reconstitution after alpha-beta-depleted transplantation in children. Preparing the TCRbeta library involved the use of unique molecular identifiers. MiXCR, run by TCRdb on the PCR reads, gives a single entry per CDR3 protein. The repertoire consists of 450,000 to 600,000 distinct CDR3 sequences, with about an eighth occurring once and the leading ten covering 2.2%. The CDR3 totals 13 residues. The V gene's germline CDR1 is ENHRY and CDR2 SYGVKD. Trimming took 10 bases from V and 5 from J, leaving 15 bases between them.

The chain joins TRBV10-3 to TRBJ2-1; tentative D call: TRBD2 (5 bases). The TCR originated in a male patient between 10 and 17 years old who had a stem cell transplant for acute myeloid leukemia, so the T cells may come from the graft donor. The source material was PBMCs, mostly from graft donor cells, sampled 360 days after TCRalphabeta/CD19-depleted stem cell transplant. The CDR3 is CATLRGADNEQFF. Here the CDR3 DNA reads TGTGCCACGCTTCGGGGAGCGGACAATGAGCAGTTCTTC.